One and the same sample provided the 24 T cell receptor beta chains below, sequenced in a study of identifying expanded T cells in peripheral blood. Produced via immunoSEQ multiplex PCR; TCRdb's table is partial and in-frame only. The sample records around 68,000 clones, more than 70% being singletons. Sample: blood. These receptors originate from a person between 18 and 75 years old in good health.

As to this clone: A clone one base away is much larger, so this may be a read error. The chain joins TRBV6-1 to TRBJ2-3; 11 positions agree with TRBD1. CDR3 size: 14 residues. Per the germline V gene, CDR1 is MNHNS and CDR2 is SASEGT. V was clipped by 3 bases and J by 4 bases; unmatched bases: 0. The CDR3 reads CASSEGQGADTQYF. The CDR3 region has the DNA TGTGCCAGCAGTGAGGGACAGGGGGCAGATACGCAGTATTTT.

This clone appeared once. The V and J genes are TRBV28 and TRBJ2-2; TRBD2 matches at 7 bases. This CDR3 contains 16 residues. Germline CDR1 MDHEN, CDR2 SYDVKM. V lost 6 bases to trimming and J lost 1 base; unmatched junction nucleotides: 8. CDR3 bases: TGTGCCAGCAGAACTTCCACTAGCGTGAACACCGGGGAGCTGTTTTTT. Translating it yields CASRTSTSVNTGELFF.

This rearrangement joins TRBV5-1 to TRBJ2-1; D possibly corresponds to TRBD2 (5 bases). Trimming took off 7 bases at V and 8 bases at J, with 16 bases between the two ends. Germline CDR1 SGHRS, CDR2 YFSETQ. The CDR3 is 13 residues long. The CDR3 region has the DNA TGCGCCAGCTCACCACTAGGATTCGATGAGCAGTTCTTC. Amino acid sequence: CASSPLGFDEQFF.

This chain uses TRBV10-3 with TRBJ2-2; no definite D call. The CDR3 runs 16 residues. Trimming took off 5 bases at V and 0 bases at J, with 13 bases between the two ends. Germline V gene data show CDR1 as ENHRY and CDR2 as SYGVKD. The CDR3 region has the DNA TGTGCCATCAGTCCTTCGGGTGGCGCGAACACCGGGGAGCTGTTTTTT. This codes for CAISPSGGANTGELFF.

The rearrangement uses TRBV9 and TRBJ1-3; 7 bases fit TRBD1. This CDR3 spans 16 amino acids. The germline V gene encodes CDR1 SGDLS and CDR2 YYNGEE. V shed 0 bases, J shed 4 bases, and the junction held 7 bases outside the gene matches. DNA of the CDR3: TGTGCCAGCAGCGTAGCTACTGGGGACAGAGGAAACACCATATATTTT. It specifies CASSVATGDRGNTIYF.

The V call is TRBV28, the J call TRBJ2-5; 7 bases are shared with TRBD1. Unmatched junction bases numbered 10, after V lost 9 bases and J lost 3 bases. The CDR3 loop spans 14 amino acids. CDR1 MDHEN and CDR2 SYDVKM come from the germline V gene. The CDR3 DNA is TGTGCCAGTCTTTTAAGGGGGCTAGAAGAGACCCAGTACTTC. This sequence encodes CASLLRGLEETQYF.

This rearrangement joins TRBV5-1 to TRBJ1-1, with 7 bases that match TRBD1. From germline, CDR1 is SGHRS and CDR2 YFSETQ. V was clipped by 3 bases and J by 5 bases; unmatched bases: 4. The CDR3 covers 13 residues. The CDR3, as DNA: TGCGCCAGCAGCTCGACAGGGAATACTGAAGCTTTCTTT. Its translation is CASSSTGNTEAFF. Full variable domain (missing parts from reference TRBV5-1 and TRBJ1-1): KAGVTQTPRYLIKTRGQQVTLSCSPISGHRSVSWYQQTPGQGLQFLFEYFSETQRNKGNFPGRFSGRQFSNSRSEMNVSTLELGDSALYLCASSSTGNTEAFFGQGTRLTVV.

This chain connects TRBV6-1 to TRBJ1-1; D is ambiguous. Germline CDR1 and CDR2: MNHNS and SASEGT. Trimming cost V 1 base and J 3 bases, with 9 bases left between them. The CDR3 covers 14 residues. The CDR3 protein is CASSEGAFDTEAFF. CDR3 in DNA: TGTGCCAGCAGTGAAGGGGCGTTCGACACTGAAGCTTTCTTT.

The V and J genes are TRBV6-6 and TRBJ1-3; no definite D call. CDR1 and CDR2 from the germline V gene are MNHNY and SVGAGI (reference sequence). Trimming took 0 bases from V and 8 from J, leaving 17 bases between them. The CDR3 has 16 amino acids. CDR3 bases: TGTGCCAGCAGTTACTCTTCTAGAGGGCCAGCGGACACCATATATTTT. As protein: CASSYSSRGPADTIYF.

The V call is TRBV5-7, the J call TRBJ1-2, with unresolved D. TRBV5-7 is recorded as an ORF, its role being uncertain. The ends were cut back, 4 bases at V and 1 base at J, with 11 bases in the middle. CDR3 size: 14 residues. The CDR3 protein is CASSPGSFNYGYTF. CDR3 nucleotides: TGTGCCAGCAGCCCCGGGTCCTTTAACTATGGCTACACCTTC.

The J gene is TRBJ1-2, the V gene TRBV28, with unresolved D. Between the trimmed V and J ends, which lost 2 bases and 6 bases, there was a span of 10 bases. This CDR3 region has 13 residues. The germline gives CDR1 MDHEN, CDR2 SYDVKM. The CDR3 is CASSLSSRDGYTF. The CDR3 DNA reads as TGTGCCAGCAGTTTAAGCAGCCGGGATGGCTACACCTTC.

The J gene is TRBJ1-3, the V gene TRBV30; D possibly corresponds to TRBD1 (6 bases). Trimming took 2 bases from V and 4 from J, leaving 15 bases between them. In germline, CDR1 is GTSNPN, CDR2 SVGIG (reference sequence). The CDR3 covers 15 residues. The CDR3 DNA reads TGTGCCTGGAGTAAGGGCAGGGGAGGAGGAAACACCATATATTTT. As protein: CAWSKGRGGGNTIYF.

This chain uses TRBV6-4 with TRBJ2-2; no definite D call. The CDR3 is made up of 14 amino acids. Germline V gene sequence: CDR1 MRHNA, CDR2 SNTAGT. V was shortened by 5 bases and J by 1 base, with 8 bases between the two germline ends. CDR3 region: CASSSNRNTGELFF. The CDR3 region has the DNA TGTGCCAGCAGTAGTAACAGGAACACCGGGGAGCTGTTTTTT.

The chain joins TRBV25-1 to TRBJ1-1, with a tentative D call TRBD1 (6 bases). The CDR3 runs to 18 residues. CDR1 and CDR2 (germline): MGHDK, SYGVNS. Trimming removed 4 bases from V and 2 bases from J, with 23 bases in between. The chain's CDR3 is CASSAPLLDLGANTEAFF. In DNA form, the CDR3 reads TGTGCCAGCAGTGCCCCCCTATTGGATTTGGGGGCTAACACTGAAGCTTTCTTT.

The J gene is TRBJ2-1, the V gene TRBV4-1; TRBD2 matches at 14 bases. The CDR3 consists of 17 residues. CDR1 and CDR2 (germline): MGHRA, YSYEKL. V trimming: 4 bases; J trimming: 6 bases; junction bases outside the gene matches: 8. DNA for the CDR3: TGCGCCAGCAGCCCCCGGACTAGCGGGAGGATAGGCAATGAGCAGTTCTTC. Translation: CASSPRTSGRIGNEQFF.

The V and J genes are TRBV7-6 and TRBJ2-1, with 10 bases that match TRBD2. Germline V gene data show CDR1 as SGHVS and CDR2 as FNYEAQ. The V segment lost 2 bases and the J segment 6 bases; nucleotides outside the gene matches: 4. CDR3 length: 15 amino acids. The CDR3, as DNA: TGTGCCAGCAGCTTACTAGCGGGAGTTTCCAATGAGCAGTTCTTC. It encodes CASSLLAGVSNEQFF.

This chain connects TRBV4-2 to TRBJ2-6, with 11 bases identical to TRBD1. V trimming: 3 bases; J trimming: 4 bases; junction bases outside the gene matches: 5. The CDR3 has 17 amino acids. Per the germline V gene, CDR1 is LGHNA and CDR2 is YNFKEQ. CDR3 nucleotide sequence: TGTGCCAGCAGCCATCGGGACAGGGGGGAAGGGGCCAACGTCCTGACTTTC. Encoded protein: CASSHRDRGEGANVLTF.

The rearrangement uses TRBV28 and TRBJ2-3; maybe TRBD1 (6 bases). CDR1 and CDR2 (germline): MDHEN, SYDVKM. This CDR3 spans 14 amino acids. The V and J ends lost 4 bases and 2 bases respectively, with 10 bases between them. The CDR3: CASSSGTPTDTQYF. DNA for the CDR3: TGTGCCAGCAGTTCGGGGACACCCACAGATACGCAGTATTTT.

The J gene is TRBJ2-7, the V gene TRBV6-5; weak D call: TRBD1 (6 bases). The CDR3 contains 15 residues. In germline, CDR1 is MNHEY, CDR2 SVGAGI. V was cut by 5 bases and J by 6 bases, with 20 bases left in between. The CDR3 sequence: CASSLGTWMAGEQYF. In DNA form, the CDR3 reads TGTGCCAGCAGTCTCGGGACATGGATGGCTGGCGAGCAGTACTTC.

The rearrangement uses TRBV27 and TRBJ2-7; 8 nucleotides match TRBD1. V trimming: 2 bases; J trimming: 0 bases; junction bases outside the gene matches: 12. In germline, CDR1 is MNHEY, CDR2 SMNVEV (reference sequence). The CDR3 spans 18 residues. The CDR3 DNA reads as TGTGCCAGCAGTTTAAAAAGGACAGGGACGAAGAGCTCCTACGAGCAGTACTTC. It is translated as CASSLKRTGTKSSYEQYF.

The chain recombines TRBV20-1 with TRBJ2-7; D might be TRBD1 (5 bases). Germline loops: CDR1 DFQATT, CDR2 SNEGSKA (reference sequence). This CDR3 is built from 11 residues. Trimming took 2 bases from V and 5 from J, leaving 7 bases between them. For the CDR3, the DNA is TGCAGTGCTAGACAGGGTCACGAGCAGTACTTC. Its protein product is CSARQGHEQYF.

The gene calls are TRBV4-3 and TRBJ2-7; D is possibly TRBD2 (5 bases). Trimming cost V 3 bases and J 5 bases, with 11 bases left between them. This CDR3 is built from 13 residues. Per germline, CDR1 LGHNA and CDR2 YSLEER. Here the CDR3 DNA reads TGCGCCAGCAGCCACCGAGGGAGCGACGAGCAGTACTTC. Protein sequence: CASSHRGSDEQYF.

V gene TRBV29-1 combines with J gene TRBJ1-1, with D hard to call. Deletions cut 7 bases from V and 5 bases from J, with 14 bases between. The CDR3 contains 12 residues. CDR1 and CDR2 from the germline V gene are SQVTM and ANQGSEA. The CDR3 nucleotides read TGCAGCGCCGGGGAAGGCGGGACTGAAGCTTTCTTT. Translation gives CSAGEGGTEAFF.

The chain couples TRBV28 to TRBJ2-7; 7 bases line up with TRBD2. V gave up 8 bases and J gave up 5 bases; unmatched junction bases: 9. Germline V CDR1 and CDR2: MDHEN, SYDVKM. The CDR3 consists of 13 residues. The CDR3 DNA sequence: TGTGCCAGCTTAGAGCGGGATCGGAACGAGCAGTACTTC. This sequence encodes CASLERDRNEQYF.